This is a list of T cell receptor beta chains from one sample in a study of shared clonotypes between healthy human individuals. The data were produced by immunoSEQ multiplex PCR, yet TCRdb's version contains in-frame clones alone and is incomplete. Of about 2.2 million clones detected, about 92% appear once; the ten largest clones hold under 2%. The sequencing input was naive CD8+ T cells from PBMCs. The receptor source for this set is a man aged 18 to 29 in good health. Some clones in this sample may be carry-over from other donors' samples. CDR3s leave out the opening cysteine and the closing phenylalanine or tryptophan. The order of the fields is D gene, J gene, V gene, CDR3 protein. The D gene is left open where the match is weak.

- | TRBJ2-7 | TRBV11-2 | ASSFQAVQSYEQY
TRBD2 | TRBJ2-1 | TRBV7-9 | ASTPIMLAGFRNEQF
- | TRBJ1-4 | TRBV6-1 | ASSVRTYDGKLF
TRBD1 | TRBJ2-7 | TRBV29-1 | SVETGVLYEQY
TRBD2 | TRBJ2-7 | TRBV7-9 | ASSLGGTTYEQY
- | TRBJ2-7 | TRBV2 | ASVAGTGEYEQY
- | TRBJ1-3 | TRBV19 | ASSRSANSGNTIY
TRBD2 | TRBJ2-7 | TRBV5-4 | ASSLEAGPVEQY
- | - | TRBV6-5 | ASSTSPTGEQY
- | TRBJ2-1 | TRBV7-9 | ASSPLETSYNEQF
TRBD1 | TRBJ1-5 | TRBV19 | ASSIRDSNQPQH
TRBD2 | TRBJ2-7 | TRBV27 | ASSLSVGTSIREQY
- | TRBJ1-2 | TRBV7-4 | ASNLPQDSYGYT
TRBD2 | TRBJ2-1 | TRBV13 | ASSAAPGLAAGRQQF
- | TRBJ2-7 | TRBV11-2 | ASSDLPTGVDAYEQY
TRBD1 | TRBJ1-2 | TRBV9 | ASSVEGRGAGGQEDYGYT
- | TRBJ2-5 | TRBV5-1 | ASRGTGTLGKETQY
TRBD2 | TRBJ2-6 | TRBV9 | ASSFRLAGGPDSGANVLT
- | TRBJ1-4 | TRBV29-1 | SVAGPGAELF
- | TRBJ2-7 | TRBV9 | ASSVFGLQDEQY
TRBD1 | TRBJ2-7 | TRBV19 | ASSPGQGTYEQY
- | TRBJ2-7 | TRBV29-1 | SVSADSTYEQY
- | TRBJ1-1 | TRBV9 | ASKKGDTGTEAF
TRBD1 | TRBJ2-5 | TRBV27 | ASSIGQGLNQETQY
- | TRBJ1-5 | TRBV4-2 | ASSLGSNQPQH
- | TRBJ1-2 | TRBV6-1 | ASRASLRAYGYT
- | TRBJ1-1 | TRBV7-9 | AGARNTEAF
- | TRBJ2-7 | TRBV7-6 | ASSPSGWTISYEQY
TRBD2 | TRBJ2-7 | TRBV15 | ATSLTSGRGYEQY
- | TRBJ2-5 | TRBV27 | ASSPPNTRTETQY
- | TRBJ2-7 | TRBV19 | ASSLSGKSEQY
- | TRBJ2-5 | TRBV4-1 | ASSQGRGSQETQY
TRBD1 | TRBJ1-2 | TRBV28 | ASRPQGAGGYT
- | TRBJ2-7 | TRBV4-1 | ASSLATSSYEQY
- | TRBJ1-4 | TRBV6-6 | ASDGEKLF
TRBD2 | TRBJ2-3 | TRBV9 | ASSGSGRAADTQY
- | TRBJ2-7 | TRBV11-2 | ASSLSGRNYEQY
TRBD2 | TRBJ2-6 | TRBV5-1 | ASSLSSGLAGAGANVLT
TRBD1 | TRBJ2-1 | TRBV7-9 | ASTPGTGGANEQF
- | TRBJ2-3 | TRBV27 | ASSFIGTDTQY
- | TRBJ2-3 | TRBV7-3 | ASSLADTQY
TRBD1 | TRBJ1-1 | TRBV5-6 | ASSLLGQGIEAF
- | TRBJ1-5 | TRBV11-2 | ASSLGHRGAYSNQPQH
TRBD1 | TRBJ2-6 | TRBV6-1 | ASSDRDRFYSGANVLT
- | TRBJ2-2 | TRBV6-1 | ASSEWLGSTGELF
- | TRBJ2-1 | TRBV29-1 | SVFRVRYNEQF